These 3 T cell receptor beta chains were sequenced from one sample in a study of patients and donors after allogeneic stem cell transplantation. Via MiXCR, TCRdb re-called the RT-PCR reads, giving one row per CDR3 protein. The sample lists more than 75,000 distinct CDR3 sequences, about 5% occurring once. Input material: blood, either unsorted or a sorted T cell fraction (not recorded which). The receptors derive from a human donor who was either an allogeneic HSCT recipient or a stem cell or donor lymphocyte infusion donor (not recorded which). It is not recorded whose cells these are; they may come from a transplant donor.

Ten or more counts support this clonotype. Compared with germline, one end of the junction differs, possibly owing to a read error. The rearrangement uses TRBV2 and TRBJ1-1; D is uncertain. The CDR3 length is 13 residues. Germline lookup yields CDR1 SNHLY and CDR2 FYNNEI. CDR3 nucleotide sequence: TGTGCCAGCAGCGAAGTTGGTCCGGGTGAAGCTTTCTTT. Encoded protein: CASSEVGPGEAFF.

The table lists this clonotype with a few counts. The J gene is TRBJ2-7, the V gene TRBV7-3; D is perhaps TRBD1 (6 bases). Trimming pared 2 bases from V and 4 bases from J, leaving 12 bases between. CDR3 length: 14 amino acids. Germline V gene data show CDR1 as SGHTA and CDR2 as FQGTGA. Here the CDR3 DNA reads TGTGCCAGCAGCTTACTAGGCAGGGGTTACGAGCAGTACTTC. Protein: CASSLLGRGYEQYF.

Ten or more counts support this clonotype. V is TRBV20-1 and J is TRBJ1-5; D gene unclear. V lost 4 bases to trimming and J lost 0 bases, with 13 bases between them. The CDR3 extends over 15 amino acids. Per the germline V gene, CDR1 is DFQATT and CDR2 is SNEGSKA (reference sequence). CDR3 DNA sequence: TGCAGTGCTATGGCATCAGATACTAGCAATCAGCCCCAGCATTTT. It yields the protein CSAMASDTSNQPQHF.